This is a list of T cell receptor beta chains from one sample in a study of chemoradiotherapy in HPV16-positive cancers. The assay was immunoSEQ multiplex PCR, and TCRdb's table has in-frame clones only and misses some. Among roughly 1,400 clones, approximately 86% were seen once, and the ten largest hold 6.5% to 8.5%. Source: tumor tissue, taken from a patient who underwent chemoradiotherapy. The receptors stem from a human donor with HPV-associated anogenital cancer. The CDR3 runs from the conserved cysteine through the conserved F or W. The D gene is left open where the match is weak. Some rows have no size entry. The others give once, few or many, or a class for an expanded clone.

TRBJ2-5,TRBV6-5,-,TRBD2,TGTGCCAGCAGTTACTCGCCTAGCGGGGGGACGGAGACCCAGTACTTC,CASSYSPSGGTETQYF
TRBJ1-1,TRBV30,once,-,TGTGCCTGGCAAATTCCGGACAGAATGAACACTGAAGCTTTCTTT,CAWQIPDRMNTEAFF
TRBJ1-2,TRBV15,-,-,TGTGCCACCAGCAGAGATGCGGGGGCGGCTAACTATGGCTACACCTTC,CATSRDAGAANYGYTF
TRBJ1-2,TRBV19,-,-,TGTGCCAGCTACAGGGTTAACTATGGCTACACCTTC,CASYRVNYGYTF
TRBJ1-6,TRBV27,-,-,TGTGCCAGCAGTTTTAAGGGGCCACACCTCGGGAATTTCAATTCACCCCTCCACTTT,CASSFKGPHLGNFNSPLHF
TRBJ2-1,TRBV2,-,-,TGTGCCAGCGGGGTAGACAATGAGCAGTTCTTC,CASGVDNEQFF